A selection of T cell receptor beta chains follows, all from one sample in a study of blood T cell repertoires in COVID-19. Repertoires were generated with immunoSEQ multiplex PCR, while TCRdb's copy carries only in-frame clones and drops some. The sample carries tens of thousands of clones, roughly 86% recorded once. Sequenced input: peripheral blood. The receptors come from a human donor in a cohort sampled during active COVID-19. CDR3s include the opening cysteine and the closing phenylalanine or tryptophan. The order of the fields is clone size, J gene, D gene, V gene, CDR3 protein, CDR3 DNA. D genes are given only for firm matches. Expanded clones are given a class, and other clones once, few, many or no size at all.

-	TRBJ1-2	-	TRBV28	CASRKVREGGYTF	TGTGCCAGCAGGAAGGTCCGGGAGGGGGGCTACACCTTC
few	TRBJ1-5	-	TRBV7-2	CASSLQGVAGNQPQHF	TGTGCCAGCAGCTTGCAGGGAGTAGCGGGCAATCAGCCCCAGCATTTT
-	TRBJ1-4	-	TRBV4-1	CASSHYRDDEKLFF	TGCGCCAGCAGCCACTACAGGGATGATGAAAAACTGTTTTTT
-	TRBJ1-6	TRBD1	TRBV27	CASRKYRDRGNSPLHF	TGTGCCAGCAGAAAGTACCGGGACAGGGGGAATTCACCCCTCCACTTT
once	TRBJ1-2	TRBD1	TRBV10-3	CAISQRDRGEDGYTF	TGTGCCATCAGCCAGAGGGACAGGGGAGAAGATGGCTACACCTTC
-	TRBJ2-5	TRBD2	TRBV11-1	CASSFGSGGPGETQYF	TGTGCCAGCAGCTTTGGTAGCGGGGGCCCGGGGGAGACCCAGTACTTC
-	TRBJ2-1	-	TRBV7-2	CASSWGLSSYNEQFF	TGTGCCAGCAGCTGGGGACTGAGCTCCTACAATGAGCAGTTCTTC
-	TRBJ2-7	-	TRBV11-2	CASSPQGSEQYF	TGTGCCAGCAGCCCACAGGGTTCCGAGCAGTACTTC
-	TRBJ1-2	TRBD1	TRBV5-8	CASGKVFTDRGSDGYTF	TGTGCCAGCGGGAAAGTTTTCACGGACAGGGGATCGGATGGCTACACCTTC
-	TRBJ1-4	TRBD1	TRBV30	CAWRPLRGITGVDGNEKLFF	TGTGCCTGGAGGCCCCTTCGGGGGATAACAGGGGTTGACGGGAATGAAAAACTGTTTTTT
-	TRBJ2-2	TRBD1	TRBV15	CATSPRAGGTGELFF	TGTGCCACCAGCCCTAGGGCAGGGGGCACCGGGGAGCTGTTTTTT
few	TRBJ1-1	-	TRBV19	CASTTSSMVGGAFF	TGTGCCAGTACCACCTCGTCAATGGTCGGAGGAGCTTTCTTT